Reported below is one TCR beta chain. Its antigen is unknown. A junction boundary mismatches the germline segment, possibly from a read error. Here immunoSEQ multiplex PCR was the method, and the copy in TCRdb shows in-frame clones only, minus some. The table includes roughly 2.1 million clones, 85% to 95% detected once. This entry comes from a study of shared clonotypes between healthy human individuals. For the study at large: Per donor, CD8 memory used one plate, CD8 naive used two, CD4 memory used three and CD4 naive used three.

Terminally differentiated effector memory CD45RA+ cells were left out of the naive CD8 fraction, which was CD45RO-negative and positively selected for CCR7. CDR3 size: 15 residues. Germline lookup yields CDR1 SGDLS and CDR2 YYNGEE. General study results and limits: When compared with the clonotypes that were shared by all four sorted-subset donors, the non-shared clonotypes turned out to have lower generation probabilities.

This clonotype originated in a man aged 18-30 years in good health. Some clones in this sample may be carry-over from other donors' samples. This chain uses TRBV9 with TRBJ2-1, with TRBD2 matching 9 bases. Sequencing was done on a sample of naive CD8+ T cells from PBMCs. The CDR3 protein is CASSVDGTSYYEQFF. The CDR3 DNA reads TGTGCCAGCAGCGTAGATGGGACTAGCTACTATGAGCAGTTCTTC.